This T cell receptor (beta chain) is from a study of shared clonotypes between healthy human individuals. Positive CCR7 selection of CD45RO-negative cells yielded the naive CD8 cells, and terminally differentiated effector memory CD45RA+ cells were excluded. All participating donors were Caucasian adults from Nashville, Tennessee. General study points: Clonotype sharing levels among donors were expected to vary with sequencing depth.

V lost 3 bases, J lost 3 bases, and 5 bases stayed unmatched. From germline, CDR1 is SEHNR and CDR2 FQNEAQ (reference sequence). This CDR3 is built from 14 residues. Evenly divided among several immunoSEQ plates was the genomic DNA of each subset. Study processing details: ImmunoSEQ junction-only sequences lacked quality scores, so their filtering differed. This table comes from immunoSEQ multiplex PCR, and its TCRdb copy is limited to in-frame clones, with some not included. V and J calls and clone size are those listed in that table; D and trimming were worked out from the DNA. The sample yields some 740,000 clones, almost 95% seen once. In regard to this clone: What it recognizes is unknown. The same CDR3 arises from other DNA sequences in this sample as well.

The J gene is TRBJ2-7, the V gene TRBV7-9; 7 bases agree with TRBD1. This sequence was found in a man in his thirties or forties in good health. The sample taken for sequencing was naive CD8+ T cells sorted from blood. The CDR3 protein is CASSLTGTVYEQYF. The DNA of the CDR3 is TGTGCCAGCAGCTTGACCGGGACAGTCTACGAGCAGTACTTC.